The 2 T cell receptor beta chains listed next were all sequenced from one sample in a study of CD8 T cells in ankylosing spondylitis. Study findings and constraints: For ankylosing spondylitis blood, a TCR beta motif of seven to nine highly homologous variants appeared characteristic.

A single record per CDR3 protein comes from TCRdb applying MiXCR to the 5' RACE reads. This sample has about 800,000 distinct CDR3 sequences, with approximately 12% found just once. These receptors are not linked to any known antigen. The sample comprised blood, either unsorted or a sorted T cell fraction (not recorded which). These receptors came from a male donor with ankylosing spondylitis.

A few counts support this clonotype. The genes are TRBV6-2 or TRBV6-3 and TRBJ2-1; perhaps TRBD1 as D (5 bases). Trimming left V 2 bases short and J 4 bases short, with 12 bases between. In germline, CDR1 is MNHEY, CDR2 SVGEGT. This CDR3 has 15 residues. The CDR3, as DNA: TGTGCCAGCAGTTACCCCAGGGCGTCGTACAATGAGCAGTTCTTC. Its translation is CASSYPRASYNEQFF.

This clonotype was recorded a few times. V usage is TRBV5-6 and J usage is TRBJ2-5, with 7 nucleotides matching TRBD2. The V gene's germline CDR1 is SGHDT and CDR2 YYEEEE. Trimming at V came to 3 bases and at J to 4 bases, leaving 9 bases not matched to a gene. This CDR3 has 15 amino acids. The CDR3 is CASSSKRGGRETQYF. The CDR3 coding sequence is TGTGCCAGCAGCTCCAAGCGGGGTGGGCGAGAGACCCAGTACTTC.